The entry that follows covers one T cell receptor beta chain sequence. The target antigen is unknown. Treatment given: oral pan-JAK inhibitor, 5-10 mg twice daily. The data derive from a study of CD8+ T cells in alopecia areata. After isolation, RNA underwent reverse transcription to generate cDNA as the sequencing template. TCRdb's table, derived via immunoSEQ multiplex PCR, lists solely in-frame clones and lacks some. This sample has 95,000 to 100,000 clones; 50% to 75% occur once, and the top ten carry roughly 16%. Trimming took 2 bases from V and 2 from J; bases not matched to a gene: 2. The CDR3 sequence is 15 residues long. Germline CDR1 SGHTA, CDR2 FQGTGA. Findings of the study overall: Under tofacitinib, fewer expanded CD8+ clones appeared among the top 100 scalp clones. Possibly as an HLA-related effect, TCR sharing across patients appeared less clear than in mice.

V and J are TRBV7-3 and TRBJ2-1; 8 bases agree with TRBD2. Sequencing used CD8+ T cells sorted from blood, obtained at week 4, from a patient treated with tofacitinib. The sequence was obtained from a human donor with alopecia areata. The CDR3 reads CASSLAGGPYNEQFF. CDR3 in DNA: TGTGCCAGCAGCTTAGCGGGGGGCCCCTACAATGAGCAGTTCTTC.